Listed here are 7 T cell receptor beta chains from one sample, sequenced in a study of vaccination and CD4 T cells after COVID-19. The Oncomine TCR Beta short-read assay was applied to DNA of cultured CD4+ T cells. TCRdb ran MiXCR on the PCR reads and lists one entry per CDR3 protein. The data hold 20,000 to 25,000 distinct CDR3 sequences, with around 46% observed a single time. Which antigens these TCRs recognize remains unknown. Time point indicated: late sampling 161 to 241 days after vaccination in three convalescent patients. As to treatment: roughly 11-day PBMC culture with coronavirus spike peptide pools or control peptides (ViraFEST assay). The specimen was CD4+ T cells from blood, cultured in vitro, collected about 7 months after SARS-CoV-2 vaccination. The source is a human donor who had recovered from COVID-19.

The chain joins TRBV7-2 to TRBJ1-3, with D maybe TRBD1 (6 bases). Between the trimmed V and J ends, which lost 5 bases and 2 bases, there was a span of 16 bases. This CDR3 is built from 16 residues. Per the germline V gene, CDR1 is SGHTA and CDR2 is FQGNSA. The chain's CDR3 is CASSATFGQPGNTIYF. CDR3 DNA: TGTGCCAGCAGCGCCACCTTTGGACAGCCTGGAAACACCATATATTTT.

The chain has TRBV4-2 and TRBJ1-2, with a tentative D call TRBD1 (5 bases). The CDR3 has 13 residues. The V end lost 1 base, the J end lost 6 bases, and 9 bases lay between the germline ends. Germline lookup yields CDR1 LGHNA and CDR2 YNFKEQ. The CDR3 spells CASSQGQGDGYTF. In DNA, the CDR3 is TGTGCCAGCAGCCAAGGTCAGGGAGATGGCTACACCTTC.

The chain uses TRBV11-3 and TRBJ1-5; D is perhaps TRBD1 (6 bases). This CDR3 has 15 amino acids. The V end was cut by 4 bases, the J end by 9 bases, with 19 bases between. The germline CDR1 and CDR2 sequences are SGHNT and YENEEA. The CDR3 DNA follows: TGTGCCAGCAGCTCTTTGGAACAGGGACAATCGCCCCAGCATTTT. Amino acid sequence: CASSSLEQGQSPQHF.

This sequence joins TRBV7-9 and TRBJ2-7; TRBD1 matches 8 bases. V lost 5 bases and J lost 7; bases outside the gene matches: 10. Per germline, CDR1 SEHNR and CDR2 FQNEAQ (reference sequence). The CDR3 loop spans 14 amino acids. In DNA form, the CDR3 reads TGTGCCAGCAGCCCCCGGACAGGGACGGGGGAGCAGTACTTC. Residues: CASSPRTGTGEQYF.

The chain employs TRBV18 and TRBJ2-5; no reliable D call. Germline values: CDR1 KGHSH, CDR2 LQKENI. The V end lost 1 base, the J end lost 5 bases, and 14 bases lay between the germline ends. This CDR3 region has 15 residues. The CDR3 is CASSPRDRNWETQYF. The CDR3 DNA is TGTGCCAGCTCACCACGCGACCGGAATTGGGAGACCCAGTACTTC.

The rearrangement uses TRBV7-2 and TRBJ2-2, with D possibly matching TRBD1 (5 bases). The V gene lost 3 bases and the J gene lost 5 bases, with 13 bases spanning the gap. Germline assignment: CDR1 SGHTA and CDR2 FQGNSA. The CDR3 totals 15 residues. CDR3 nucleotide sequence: TGTGCCAGCAGCTTTGCAGGGTTACGAACCGGGGAGCTGTTTTTT. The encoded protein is CASSFAGLRTGELFF.

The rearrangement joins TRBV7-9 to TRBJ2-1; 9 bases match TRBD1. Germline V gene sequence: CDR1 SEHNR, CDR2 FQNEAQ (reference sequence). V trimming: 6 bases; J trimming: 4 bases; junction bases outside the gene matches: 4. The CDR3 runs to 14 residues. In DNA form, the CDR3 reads TGTGCCAGCAGGACGACAGGGGGATACAATGAGCAGTTCTTC. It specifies CASRTTGGYNEQFF.